This is a list of T cell receptor beta chains from one sample in a study of vaccination and CD4 T cells after COVID-19. TCRdb itself ran the PCR reads through MiXCR, one entry per CDR3 protein. The repertoire has 31,000 or so distinct CDR3 sequences, approximately 49% of them found once; the top ten carry about 5.3%. The starting material was CD4+ T cells from blood, obtained about 7 months after SARS-CoV-2 vaccination. Every receptor here comes from a human donor who had recovered from COVID-19. The CDR3 runs from the conserved cysteine through the conserved F or W. A D gene is named only where the DNA matches it firmly. Rows give clone size only sometimes, using once, few, many, or a class for an expanded clone.

V gene	clone size	D gene	J gene	CDR3 length	CDR3 protein	CDR3 DNA
TRBV19	-	-	TRBJ2-1	12	CASNPDSGEQFF	TGTGCCAGTAACCCGGACAGCGGTGAGCAGTTCTTC
TRBV2	-	-	TRBJ2-7	13	CASSDPRTYEQYF	TGTGCCAGCAGTGATCCCCGTACCTACGAGCAGTACTTC
TRBV7-9	few	-	TRBJ2-5	15	CASELVPSPGETQYF	TGTGCCAGCGAGTTGGTCCCTAGCCCAGGAGAGACCCAGTACTTC
TRBV20-1	-	TRBD1	TRBJ1-2	16	CSARVMTDRVNYGYTF	TGCAGTGCTAGAGTTATGACGGACAGGGTTAACTATGGCTACACCTTC
TRBV7-9	-	TRBD2	TRBJ2-3	16	CASSRTSGSYGDTQYF	TGTGCCAGCAGCCGGACTAGCGGGAGTTATGGAGATACGCAGTATTTT
TRBV7-9	-	TRBD2	TRBJ2-5	18	CASSPVGTSGRPLATQYF	TGTGCCAGCAGCCCCGTCGGGACTAGCGGGAGGCCCTTGGCGACCCAGTACTTC
TRBV2	-	TRBD1	TRBJ1-2	14	CASSEETGVIGYTF	TGTGCCAGCAGTGAAGAGACAGGGGTCATCGGCTACACCTTC
TRBV7-9	few	TRBD2	TRBJ2-1	15	CASSPGTSGKGGQFF	TGTGCCAGCAGCCCCGGGACTAGCGGGAAAGGGGGGCAGTTCTTC
TRBV6-1	-	TRBD2	TRBJ2-2	15	CASRESGRFSGELFF	TGTGCCAGCAGGGAGAGCGGGAGATTCTCCGGGGAGCTGTTTTTT
TRBV19	-	TRBD1	TRBJ1-5	13	CASRDRDNQPQHF	TGTGCCAGTAGGGACAGGGACAATCAGCCCCAGCATTTT
TRBV19	-	-	TRBJ1-5	15	CASTRDGSANQPQHF	TGTGCCAGTACCCGGGACGGATCCGCCAATCAGCCCCAGCATTTT
TRBV15	few	-	TRBJ1-2	15	CATSRATGANYGYTF	TGTGCCACCAGCAGAGCCACGGGGGCTAACTATGGCTACACCTTC
TRBV20-1	-	TRBD1	TRBJ2-6	16	CSARDREYSGANVLTF	TGCAGTGCGCGGGACAGGGAATACTCTGGGGCCAACGTCCTGACTTTC
TRBV7-6	-	TRBD2	TRBJ2-1	14	CASSALAGGGEQFF	TGTGCCAGCAGCGCCCTAGCGGGAGGAGGTGAGCAGTTCTTC
TRBV19	-	TRBD2	TRBJ2-1	14	CASRRLAGYNEQFF	TGTGCCAGTAGGAGGCTAGCGGGGTACAATGAGCAGTTCTTC
TRBV6-5	-	TRBD2	TRBJ2-7	15	CASSYSPSGTYEQYF	TGTGCCAGCAGTTACTCTCCTAGCGGAACCTACGAGCAGTACTTC
TRBV5-4	-	-	TRBJ2-7	15	CASSHYGGNSYEQYF	TGTGCCAGCAGCCATTATGGAGGGAACTCCTACGAGCAGTACTTC
TRBV6-1	-	-	TRBJ1-4	14	CASRQQGSVEKLFF	TGTGCCAGCAGGCAACAGGGTTCGGTTGAAAAACTGTTTTTT
TRBV15	few	TRBD2	TRBJ2-2	17	CATRGQTSGSYTGELFF	TGTGCCACCAGGGGCCAGACTAGCGGGAGTTACACCGGGGAGCTGTTTTTT
TRBV20-1	few	-	TRBJ1-5	12	CSATLGNQPQHF	TGCAGTGCGACCCTTGGCAATCAGCCCCAGCATTTT
TRBV5-8	few	-	TRBJ2-7	9	CASSYEQYF	TGTGCCAGCAGCTACGAGCAGTACTTC
TRBV27	-	TRBD1	TRBJ2-7	15	CASSEAGTGEYEQYF	TGTGCCAGCAGTGAAGCCGGGACAGGGGAATACGAGCAGTACTTC
TRBV6-1	few	-	TRBJ1-5	13	CASSVERNQPQHF	TGTGCCAGCAGTGTTGAACGGAATCAGCCCCAGCATTTT
TRBV28	-	TRBD2	TRBJ2-1	16	CASRLAGVSQNNEQFF	TGTGCCAGTCGACTAGCGGGAGTTAGTCAAAACAATGAGCAGTTCTTC
TRBV10-3	few	-	TRBJ1-6	15	CAISESGGDNSPLHF	TGTGCCATCAGTGAGTCAGGGGGAGATAATTCACCCCTCCACTTT
TRBV6-1	-	-	TRBJ2-4	15	CASSEAPDVKNIQYF	TGTGCCAGCAGTGAAGCCCCGGACGTCAAAAACATTCAGTACTTC
TRBV28	-	-	TRBJ2-7	12	CASRGLSYEQYF	TGTGCCAGCAGAGGGCTTTCCTACGAGCAGTACTTC
TRBV20-1	-	TRBD2	TRBJ2-1	17	CSAKIGALAGGGNEQFF	TGCAGTGCCAAGATTGGGGCCCTAGCGGGAGGGGGCAATGAGCAGTTCTTC
TRBV19	-	TRBD1	TRBJ2-5	13	CASRQGARETQYF	TGTGCCAGTAGACAGGGGGCACGGGAGACCCAGTACTTC
TRBV7-2	-	-	TRBJ2-5	15	CASSFLAWGQETQYF	TGTGCCAGCAGCTTCCTTGCGTGGGGCCAAGAGACCCAGTACTTC
TRBV7-3	-	-	TRBJ1-2	13	CASSPDANYGYTF	TGTGCCAGCAGCCCCGACGCTAACTATGGCTACACCTTC
TRBV20-1	few	-	TRBJ2-1	12	CSASGTGNEQFF	TGCAGTGCTAGCGGGACTGGCAATGAGCAGTTCTTC
TRBV19	-	-	TRBJ2-1	13	CASSMGRLGEQFF	TGTGCCAGTAGTATGGGCCGCCTTGGGGAGCAGTTCTTC
TRBV6-1	few	TRBD1	TRBJ1-5	19	CASSERRGQGIYSNQPQHF	TGTGCCAGCAGTGAGCGGAGGGGACAGGGGATATACAGCAATCAGCCCCAGCATTTT
TRBV4-1	few	-	TRBJ2-7	15	CASSQDLSSGYEQYF	TGCGCCAGCAGCCAAGATCTGTCGTCAGGGTACGAGCAGTACTTC
TRBV7-2	few	-	TRBJ2-3	13	CASSAHSTDTQYF	TGTGCCAGCAGCGCTCACTCCACAGATACGCAGTATTTT